This T cell receptor (beta chain) appears in the sequencing data of a study of blood T cells in healthy people across ages. Germline V gives CDR1 SGHAT, CDR2 FQNNGV. The CDR3 runs 15 residues. V shed 3 bases and J 5 bases; nucleotides not matched to a gene: 7. A J-beta primer mix and a sample-barcoded 5' primer were used in a second PCR of about 7 to 12 cycles. Via MiXCR, TCRdb re-called the 5' RACE reads, giving one row per CDR3 protein. The data hold about 1.6 million distinct CDR3 sequences, with about 31% observed a single time. The specimen sequenced was blood. The genes are TRBV11-2 and TRBJ2-3; TRBD2 aligns across 8 bases. This TCR derives from a woman aged 25-40 years in good health. The DNA of the CDR3 is TGTGCCAGCAGCTTTGGTCTAGCGGGCGAAGATACGCAGTATTTT. Its translation is CASSFGLAGEDTQYF.